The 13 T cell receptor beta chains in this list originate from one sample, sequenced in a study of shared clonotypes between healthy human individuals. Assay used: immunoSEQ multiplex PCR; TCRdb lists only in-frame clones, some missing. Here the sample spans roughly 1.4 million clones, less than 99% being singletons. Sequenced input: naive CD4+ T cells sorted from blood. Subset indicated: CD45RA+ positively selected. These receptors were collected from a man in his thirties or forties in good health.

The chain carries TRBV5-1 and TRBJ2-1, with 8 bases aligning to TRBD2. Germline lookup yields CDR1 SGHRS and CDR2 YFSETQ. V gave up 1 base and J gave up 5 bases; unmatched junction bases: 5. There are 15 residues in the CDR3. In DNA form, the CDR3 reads TGCGCCAGCAGCTTGTTTCAGACTAGCGACAATGAGCAGTTCTTC. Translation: CASSLFQTSDNEQFF.

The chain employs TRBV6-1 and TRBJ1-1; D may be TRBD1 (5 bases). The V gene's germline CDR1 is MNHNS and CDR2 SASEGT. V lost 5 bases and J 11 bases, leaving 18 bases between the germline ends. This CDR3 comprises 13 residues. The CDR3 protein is CASSLSIGVYAFF. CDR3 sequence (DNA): TGTGCCAGCAGTCTATCGATAGGGGTGTACGCTTTCTTT.

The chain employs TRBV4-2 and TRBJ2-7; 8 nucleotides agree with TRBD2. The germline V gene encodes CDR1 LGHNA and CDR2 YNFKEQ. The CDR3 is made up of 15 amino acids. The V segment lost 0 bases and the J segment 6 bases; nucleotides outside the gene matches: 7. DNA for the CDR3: TGTGCCAGCAGCCAAGATTTTGATAGCGGGACCGAGCAGTACTTC. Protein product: CASSQDFDSGTEQYF.

The CDR3 sequence: CASSREQGTSYEQYF. The DNA of the CDR3 is TGCGCCAGCAGCCGAGAACAGGGGACCTCCTACGAGCAGTACTTC. This rearrangement joins TRBV4-1 to TRBJ2-7, with TRBD1 matching 7 bases. Germline lookup yields CDR1 MGHRA and CDR2 YSYEKL. The length of the CDR3 is 15 residues. J lost 0 bases, V lost 4 bases, and 6 bases had no gene match.

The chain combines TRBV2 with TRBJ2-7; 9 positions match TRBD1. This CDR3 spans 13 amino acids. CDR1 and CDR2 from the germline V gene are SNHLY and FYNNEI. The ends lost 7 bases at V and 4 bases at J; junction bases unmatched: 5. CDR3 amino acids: CASNSGTGYEQYF. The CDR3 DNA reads TGTGCCAGCAACTCCGGGACAGGGTACGAGCAGTACTTC.

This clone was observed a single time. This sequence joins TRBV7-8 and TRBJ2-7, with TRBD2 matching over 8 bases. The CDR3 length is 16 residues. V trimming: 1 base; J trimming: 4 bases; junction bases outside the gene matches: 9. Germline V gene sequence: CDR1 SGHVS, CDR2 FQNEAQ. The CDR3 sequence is CASSLEASGWAYEQYF. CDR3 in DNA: TGTGCCAGCAGCTTAGAGGCTAGCGGGTGGGCTTACGAGCAGTACTTC.

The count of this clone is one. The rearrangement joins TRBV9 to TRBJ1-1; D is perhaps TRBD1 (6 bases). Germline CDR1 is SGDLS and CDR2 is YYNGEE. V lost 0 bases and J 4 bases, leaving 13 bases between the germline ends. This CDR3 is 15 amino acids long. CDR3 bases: TGTGCCAGCAGCGTAGATGAGGGGGTGGTCACTGAAGCTTTCTTT. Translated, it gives CASSVDEGVVTEAFF.

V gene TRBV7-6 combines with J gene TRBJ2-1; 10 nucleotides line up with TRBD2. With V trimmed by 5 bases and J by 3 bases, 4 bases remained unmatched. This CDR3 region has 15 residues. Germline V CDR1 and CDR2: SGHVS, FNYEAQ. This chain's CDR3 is CASSRASGSYNEQFF. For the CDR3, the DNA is TGTGCCAGCAGCCGGGCTAGCGGGAGCTACAATGAGCAGTTCTTC.

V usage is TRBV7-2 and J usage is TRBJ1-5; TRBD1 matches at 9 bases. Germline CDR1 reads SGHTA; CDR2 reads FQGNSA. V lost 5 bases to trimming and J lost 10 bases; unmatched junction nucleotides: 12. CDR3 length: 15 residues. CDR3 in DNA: TGTGCCAGCAGCCTGAGAACCGGGACAGGGAGCCCCCAGCATTTT. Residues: CASSLRTGTGSPQHF.

CDR3 coding DNA: TGTGCCAGCAGCTTTCTAGGGGATACGCAGTATTTT. Translation: CASSFLGDTQYF. The J gene is TRBJ2-3, the V gene TRBV7-6; D not certain. The CDR3 spans 12 residues. The germline V gene encodes CDR1 SGHVS and CDR2 FNYEAQ. V was cut by 3 bases and J by 6 bases, with 7 bases left in between.

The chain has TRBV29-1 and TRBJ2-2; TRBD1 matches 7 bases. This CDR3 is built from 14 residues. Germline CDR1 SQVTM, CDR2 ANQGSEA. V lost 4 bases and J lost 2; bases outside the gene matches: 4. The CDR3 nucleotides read TGCAGCGTTGGTGAGGGGGCTAACACCGGGGAGCTGTTTTTT. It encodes CSVGEGANTGELFF.

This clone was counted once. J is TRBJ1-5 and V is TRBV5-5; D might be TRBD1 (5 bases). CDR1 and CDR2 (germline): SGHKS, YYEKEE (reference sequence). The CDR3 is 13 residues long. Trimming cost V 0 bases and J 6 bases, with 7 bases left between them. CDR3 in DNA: TGTGCCAGCAGCTTGGCCCAGGGTCAGCCCCAGCATTTT. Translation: CASSLAQGQPQHF.

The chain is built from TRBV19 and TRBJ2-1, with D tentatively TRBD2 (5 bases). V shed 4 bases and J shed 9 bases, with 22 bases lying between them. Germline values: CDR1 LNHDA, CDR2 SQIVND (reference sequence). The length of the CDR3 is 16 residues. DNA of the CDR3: TGTGCCAGTAGTACTAGTTTTCTAGCCATTAGTGGTGAGCAGTTCTTC. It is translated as CASSTSFLAISGEQFF.